The 32 T cell receptor beta chains given below trace back to one sample, sequenced in a study of cytotoxic CD8 clonotypes in ibrutinib-treated CLL. Clones were sequenced by immunoSEQ multiplex PCR, and TCRdb holds only the in-frame ones, with some missing. Of just over 200,000 clones listed, about four fifths are singletons. The sample consisted of PBMCs, taken after 12 months of ibrutinib treatment. Receptors were obtained from a human donor with chronic lymphocytic leukemia.

This clone was seen only once. This chain joins TRBV11-3 and TRBJ2-7; D remains unclear. Trimming shortened V by 1 base and J by 1 base, and 2 bases separated the two germline ends. The CDR3 extends over 12 amino acids. Germline values: CDR1 SGHNT, CDR2 YENEEA. DNA of the CDR3: TGTGCCAGCAGCTTAGGTTCCTACGAGCAGTACTTC. This gives the protein CASSLGSYEQYF.

The chain couples TRBV19 to TRBJ2-4; 14 bases map to TRBD2. The germline V gene has CDR1 LNHDA and CDR2 SQIVND (reference sequence). This CDR3 is 17 amino acids long. Trimming cost V 3 bases and J 0 bases; bases outside gene matches: 1. The CDR3 protein is CASSIGTSGGAKNIQYF. The CDR3 DNA reads TGTGCCAGTAGTATCGGGACTAGCGGGGGAGCCAAAAACATTCAGTACTTC.

In DNA form, the CDR3 reads TGTGCCAGCAGCGTAGCGGGACTAGCGAGTATGGATACGCAGTATTTT. Translating gives CASSVAGLASMDTQYF. The chain couples TRBV9 to TRBJ2-3; 10 bases fit TRBD2. Germline V gene lookup returns CDR1 SGDLS and CDR2 YYNGEE. Germline trimming cut 0 bases from V and 6 bases from J; bases unmatched to any gene: 7. The CDR3 runs 16 residues. Full variable domain (remainder filled in from reference TRBV9 and TRBJ2-3): DSGVTQTPKHLITATGQRVTLRCSPRSGDLSVYWYQQSLDQGLQFLIQYYNGEERAKGNILERFSAQQFPDLHSELNLSSLELGDSALYFCASSVAGLASMDTQYFGPGTRLTVL.

The chain recombines TRBV20-1 with TRBJ1-2; D not certain. The CDR3 has 10 residues. The V end lost 0 bases, the J end lost 4 bases, and 0 bases lay between the germline ends. CDR1 and CDR2 from the germline V gene are DFQATT and SNEGSKA (reference sequence). The CDR3 protein is CSARDYGYTF. CDR3 in DNA: TGCAGTGCTAGAGACTATGGCTACACCTTC.

The rearrangement links TRBV4-2 to TRBJ2-2; D is uncertain. Per the germline V gene, CDR1 is LGHNA and CDR2 is YNFKEQ. V lost 0 bases and J 8 bases, leaving 16 bases between the germline ends. The CDR3 totals 16 residues. The CDR3 here is CASSQDPDPLGGELFF. DNA for the CDR3: TGTGCCAGCAGCCAAGATCCGGACCCCCTGGGTGGGGAGCTGTTTTTT.

The V call is TRBV5-4, the J call TRBJ2-7, with D maybe TRBD2 (5 bases). The CDR3 totals 16 residues. Germline assignment: CDR1 SGHNT and CDR2 YYREEE (reference sequence). Trimming cost V 4 bases and J 2 bases, with 19 bases left between them. CDR3 loop: CASSPREGLVPYEQYF. The CDR3 bases are TGTGCCAGCAGCCCAAGAGAAGGACTTGTTCCCTACGAGCAGTACTTC.

This sequence joins TRBV4-2 and TRBJ2-7, with 8 bases fitting TRBD2. J was trimmed by 5 bases and V by 4 bases; bases with no gene match: 22. The CDR3 covers 19 residues. CDR1 is LGHNA, CDR2 YNFKEQ, per germline. CDR3 DNA sequence: TGTGCCAGCAGCCGAAGACGGGGGGGCGGCCCCTCGCCCCGAGACGAGCAGTACTTC. Translating gives CASSRRRGGGPSPRDEQYF.

This clone was seen just once. The chain employs TRBV20-1 and TRBJ1-1, with TRBD1 as a possible D gene (5 bases). CDR1 is DFQATT and CDR2 is SNEGSKA in the germline V gene (reference sequence). This CDR3 is 11 amino acids long. In DNA, the CDR3 is TGCAGGCCCGGGGGTATCATTGAAGCTTTCTTT. It is translated as CRPGGIIEAFF.

The CDR3 sequence: CASTSGGVSTDTQYF. The CDR3 DNA follows: TGTGCCAGCACCTCAGGGGGGGTGAGCACAGATACGCAGTATTTT. The chain has TRBV6-5 and TRBJ2-3; D may be TRBD1 or TRBD2 (7 bases each). Germline CDR1 and CDR2: MNHEY and SVGAGI. CDR3 size: 15 residues. Trimming left V 7 bases short and J 0 bases short, with 14 bases between.

This clone has a single count. V gene TRBV10-3 combines with J gene TRBJ1-1; 7 positions match TRBD1. Germline V CDR1 and CDR2: ENHRY, SYGVKD. This CDR3 has 16 residues. Germline trimming cut 2 bases from V and 1 base from J; bases unmatched to any gene: 7. The CDR3 DNA sequence: TGTGCCATCAGTGAGCCAGGGGGGCAGAGGAACACTGAAGCTTTCTTT. Protein sequence: CAISEPGGQRNTEAFF.

The table lists this clone with a count of one. J is TRBJ2-2 and V is TRBV14; D uncertain. Trimming left V 4 bases short and J 4 bases short, with 10 bases between. The germline CDR1 and CDR2 sequences are SGHDN and FVKESK. The CDR3 runs to 14 residues. Written as DNA, the CDR3 is TGTGCCAGCAGCCCAATACTTGCCACCGGGGAGCTGTTTTTT. As protein: CASSPILATGELFF.

CDR3 sequence (DNA): TGTGCCAGCAGTGAATCGATAGCGGGGATTACAGATACGCAGTATTTT. Translation: CASSESIAGITDTQYF. The V gene is TRBV25-1, the J gene TRBJ2-3; TRBD2 aligns across 8 bases. J gave up 3 bases and V 1 base, and 6 bases lay outside the gene matches. The germline V gene encodes CDR1 MGHDK and CDR2 SYGVNS. This CDR3 spans 16 amino acids. Looking up the rest from reference TRBV25-1 and TRBJ2-3 gives the full variable domain: EADIYQTPRYLVIGTGKKITLECSQTMGHDKMYWYQQDPGMELHLIHYSYGVNSTEKGDLSSESTVSRIRTEHFPLTLESARPSHTSQYLCASSESIAGITDTQYFGPGTRLTVL.

The genes are TRBV2 and TRBJ2-5, with TRBD2 as a possible D gene (7 bases). V lost 0 bases and J lost 5, with 13 bases in between. CDR1 SNHLY and CDR2 FYNNEI come from the germline V gene. The CDR3 has 15 residues. Here the CDR3 reads CASSEAGGLPETQYF. The CDR3 DNA reads TGTGCCAGCAGTGAAGCGGGGGGGCTCCCGGAGACCCAGTACTTC.

The rearrangement uses TRBV5-1 and TRBJ2-1, with D unclear. Germline V gives CDR1 SGHRS, CDR2 YFSETQ. The V and J ends lost 7 bases and 4 bases respectively, with 9 bases between them. The CDR3 length is 12 residues. CDR3 DNA sequence: TGCGCCAGCGGCCCGAGGTACAATGAGCAGTTCTTC. Amino acids: CASGPRYNEQFF.

V is TRBV2 and J is TRBJ2-1; D is possibly TRBD2 (6 bases). V was cut by 3 bases and J by 0 bases, with 9 bases left in between. From germline, CDR1 is SNHLY and CDR2 FYNNEI. The CDR3 contains 15 residues. The DNA of the CDR3 is TGTGCCAGCAGTGATCTCGGGGGCTCCTACAATGAGCAGTTCTTC. It specifies CASSDLGGSYNEQFF.

V usage is TRBV5-1 and J usage is TRBJ2-2; 7 bases are shared with TRBD1. The CDR3 consists of 13 residues. The V segment lost 4 bases and the J segment 5 bases; nucleotides outside the gene matches: 2. Germline V CDR1 and CDR2: SGHRS, YFSETQ. The CDR3 DNA reads as TGCGCCAGCAGCCCACAGGGGACCGGGGAGCTGTTTTTT. As protein: CASSPQGTGELFF.

The chain uses TRBV19 and TRBJ1-1; possibly TRBD1 for D (5 bases). The germline gives CDR1 LNHDA, CDR2 SQIVND (reference sequence). V was trimmed by 3 bases and J by 1 base, leaving 12 bases between them. The CDR3 runs 15 residues. CDR3 nucleotide sequence: TGTGCCAGTAGTATCAGTTCCACAGGGAACACTGAAGCTTTCTTT. Translated, it gives CASSISSTGNTEAFF.

V and J are TRBV19 and TRBJ2-1; perhaps TRBD1 as D (6 bases). The CDR3 has 16 residues. Germline assignment: CDR1 LNHDA and CDR2 SQIVND (reference sequence). V lost 0 bases to trimming and J lost 2 bases, with 11 bases between them. CDR3 sequence reads: CASSIDFRGAYNEQFF. The CDR3, as DNA: TGTGCCAGTAGTATAGACTTCAGGGGTGCCTACAATGAGCAGTTCTTC.

The chain employs TRBV6-4 and TRBJ2-3, with 9 positions matching TRBD2. The germline CDR1 and CDR2 sequences are MRHNA and SNTAGT. The CDR3 covers 15 residues. J gave up 5 bases and V 0 bases, and 3 bases lay outside the gene matches. The CDR3 DNA reads as TGTGCCAGCAGTGACTCCACACTAGCGGGAGATACGCAGTATTTT. Its translation is CASSDSTLAGDTQYF.

The chain combines TRBV7-6 with TRBJ2-5; 7 nucleotides match TRBD2. The germline V gene has CDR1 SGHVS and CDR2 FNYEAQ. V was pared by 5 bases and J by 3 bases, with 12 bases of the junction left unmatched. The CDR3 extends over 16 amino acids. CDR3: CASSPGRGRSEETQYF. DNA for the CDR3: TGTGCCAGCAGCCCTGGGAGGGGTAGGAGTGAAGAGACCCAGTACTTC.

The V and J genes are TRBV5-6 and TRBJ2-1; a weak D match, TRBD2 (6 bases). Germline loops: CDR1 SGHDT, CDR2 YYEEEE. Trimming pared 4 bases from V and 3 bases from J, leaving 17 bases between. The CDR3 runs 16 residues. This CDR3 is CASSGGTSTNYNEQFF. DNA for the CDR3: TGTGCCAGCAGCGGAGGGACCAGTACGAACTACAATGAGCAGTTCTTC.

This chain uses TRBV5-8 with TRBJ1-6; TRBD1 matches at 8 bases. Germline assignment: CDR1 SGHTS and CDR2 YDEGEE. The CDR3 covers 14 residues. The V gene end was trimmed by 2 bases and the J gene end by 9 bases; junction bases not matched to a gene: 4. In DNA form, the CDR3 reads TGTGCCAGCAGCTTACGGACAGGGCTTTCACCCCTCCACTTT. Encoded protein: CASSLRTGLSPLHF.

The chain uses TRBV10-3 and TRBJ1-3, with D perhaps matching TRBD1 (6 bases). V dropped 2 bases and J dropped 2 bases, with 19 bases sitting between them. Germline loops: CDR1 ENHRY, CDR2 SYGVKD. This CDR3 is built from 18 residues. The CDR3 reads CAISEQLTGVGPGNTIYF. The CDR3 bases are TGTGCCATCAGTGAGCAATTGACAGGCGTTGGACCTGGAAACACCATATATTTT.

A single count supports this clone. The V gene is TRBV28, the J gene TRBJ1-2; no reliable D call. Germline CDR1 MDHEN, CDR2 SYDVKM. With 5 bases removed from V and 5 bases from J, the gap between germline ends came to 9 bases. This CDR3 has 12 amino acids. In nucleotides, the CDR3 is TGTGCCAGCAGTAACCTTGATTATGGCTACACCTTC. Translating it yields CASSNLDYGYTF.

CDR3: CASSEGGAATQPQHF. For the CDR3, the DNA is TGTGCCAGCAGTGAAGGGGGGGCGGCCACGCAGCCCCAGCATTTT. This chain uses TRBV6-1 with TRBJ1-5, with D perhaps matching TRBD1 (6 bases). Trimming removed 1 base at V and 7 bases at J, with 14 bases between. There are 15 residues in the CDR3. Germline values: CDR1 MNHNS, CDR2 SASEGT.

This clone was recorded only once. The genes are TRBV11-2 and TRBJ2-1; the match to TRBD1 covers 7 bases. The CDR3 loop spans 15 amino acids. J gave up 6 bases and V 5 bases, and 10 bases lay outside the gene matches. The V gene's germline CDR1 is SGHAT and CDR2 FQNNGV. The CDR3 region is CASSQTGYDGNEQFF. CDR3 DNA: TGTGCCAGCAGCCAGACAGGGTACGATGGCAATGAGCAGTTCTTC.

The J gene is TRBJ1-2, the V gene TRBV2, with 12 bases lining up with TRBD1. The V segment lost 6 bases and the J segment 7 bases; nucleotides outside the gene matches: 12. Germline V gene lookup returns CDR1 SNHLY and CDR2 FYNNEI. This CDR3 contains 16 residues. Written as DNA, the CDR3 is TGTGCCAGCAGCTCTCGGGGTGGGACAGGGGGCTCTGGCTACACCTTC. Translating it yields CASSSRGGTGGSGYTF.

V usage is TRBV4-1 and J usage is TRBJ2-7; no clear D. The CDR3 runs 12 residues. CDR1 and CDR2 (germline): MGHRA, YSYEKL. The ends were cut back, 0 bases at V and 5 bases at J, with 5 bases in the middle. DNA of the CDR3: TGCGCCAGCAGCCAAGATCCCCACGAGCAGTACTTC. This encodes CASSQDPHEQYF.

The chain is built from TRBV15 and TRBJ1-5; D possibly corresponds to TRBD1 (6 bases). This CDR3 has 13 amino acids. Trimming stripped 5 bases from V and 3 bases from J, with 8 bases between. CDR1 LNHNV and CDR2 YYDKDF come from the germline V gene (reference sequence). Written as DNA, the CDR3 is TGTGCCACCAGCGGACAGAACAATCAGCCCCAGCATTTT. Its protein is CATSGQNNQPQHF.

The CDR3 spells CASSLTQANYGYTF. The DNA for the CDR3 is TGTGCCAGCAGCTTGACGCAAGCTAACTATGGCTACACCTTC. V usage is TRBV5-4 and J usage is TRBJ1-2, with D unclear. V lost 1 base to trimming and J lost 0 bases, with 7 bases between them. The CDR3 is 14 amino acids. From germline, CDR1 is SGHNT and CDR2 YYREEE (reference sequence).

This chain joins TRBV5-1 and TRBJ2-5; D possibly corresponds to TRBD1 (6 bases). The CDR3 runs to 13 residues. The germline gives CDR1 SGHRS, CDR2 YFSETQ. V was cut by 4 bases and J by 4 bases, with 11 bases left in between. CDR3 sequence (DNA): TGCGCCAGCAGCCTGCAGGGGAGAGAGACCCAGTACTTC. It specifies CASSLQGRETQYF.

With respect to this clone: A read error may account for a junction end that differs from germline. This chain links TRBV19 with TRBJ1-5; D is possibly TRBD1 (6 bases). The germline V gene has CDR1 LNHDA and CDR2 SQIVND (reference sequence). The CDR3 is 12 residues long. CDR3 DNA sequence: TGTGCCAGTAGTAACACGGACAGCCCCAGGAATTTT. It specifies CASSNTDSPRNF.